Sequencing of this TCR beta chain was carried out in a study of CD8 T cells in Susac syndrome. Study-wide results and caveats: The relatively small number of individuals in the TCR sequencing and HLA analysis was acknowledged by the study.

An input of roughly 0.45 to 1 ug of RNA was subjected to reverse transcription using random hexamers. Amplification of TCR beta CDR3 across 54 Vbeta and 13 Jbeta was performed with immunoSEQ multiplex PCR. A single record per CDR3 protein comes from TCRdb applying MiXCR to the immunoSEQ multiplex PCR reads. The data contain hundreds of thousands of distinct CDR3 sequences, around 85% of them singletons. The multiple sclerosis controls were treatment-naive patients affected by stable or active relapsing-remitting disease. About this clonotype itself: Its specificity is not known.

The sequence derives from a human donor with multiple sclerosis. The sample taken for sequencing was CD8+ T cells from PBMCs.

In DNA form, the CDR3 reads TGTGCCAGCAGCCAAGATAATAGAGGCCTGAACACTGAAGCTTTCTTT. Protein sequence: CASSQDNRGLNTEAFF. V usage is TRBV3-1 and J usage is TRBJ1-1; no clear D gene. Trimming cost V 0 bases and J 0 bases, with 11 bases left between them. Germline V gives CDR1 LGHDT, CDR2 YNNKEL (reference sequence). This CDR3 has 16 residues.